The rows below give T cell receptor beta chains drawn from one sample of a study of blood T cell repertoires in COVID-19. TCRdb keeps only in-frame clones here, not all; method: immunoSEQ multiplex PCR. The data hold tens of thousands of clones, with about 88% observed a single time. Source material: peripheral blood. All receptors derive from a man in his fifties with acute or convalescent COVID-19. Both conserved end residues are part of each CDR3. Each record gives: V gene, J gene, CDR3 protein.

TRBV10-3	TRBJ2-1	CAISESLERNEQFF
TRBV10-3	TRBJ2-4	CAILSPGENIQYF
TRBV7-8	TRBJ1-1	CASSLGEGNTEAFF
TRBV7-2	TRBJ2-3	CASSLPGTDTQYF
TRBV4-2	TRBJ2-3	CASSQDRTSGRAVSQYF
TRBV5-4	TRBJ1-4	CASSLGGGGSGKLFF
TRBV28	TRBJ2-3	CASSSLAGAGDTQYF
TRBV2	TRBJ2-5	CASSDLSGTQYF
TRBV28	TRBJ2-4	CASSFSQGASSIQYF
TRBV2	TRBJ2-2	CAVVNTGELFF
TRBV19	TRBJ2-1	CASSIPGRSTNEQFF
TRBV24-1	TRBJ1-5	CATSDDKEGGTQHF